Listed here is a single T cell receptor beta chain. This sample is drawn from a study of CD8 T cells in Susac syndrome. At the level of the study: Patients with Susac syndrome were therapy-naive, taking corticosteroids, with some also receiving intravenous immunoglobulin, or taking intravenous immunoglobulin alone at the time their blood was drawn.

Each Susac syndrome patient had definite or probable disease by recently defined criteria. Negative isolation was applied to CD8+ and CD4+ T cells, and FACS enrichment was applied to TEMRA cells. Trimming cost V 0 bases and J 7 bases, with 9 bases left between them. Germline V gives CDR1 LGHNA, CDR2 YSLEER. The CDR3 is 13 amino acids. cDNA came from roughly 0.53 to 1 ug RNA primed by random hexamers. The immunoSEQ assay covered 54 Vbeta and 13 Jbeta segments for CDR3. TCRdb reprocessed the immunoSEQ multiplex PCR reads with MiXCR, giving one entry per CDR3 protein. The sample lists 210,000 or so distinct CDR3 sequences, approximately 94% seen once, with about 0.15% in the top ten.

This TCR was sampled from a human donor with Susac syndrome. The chain recombines TRBV4-3 with TRBJ2-5; a possible D gene is TRBD2 (7 bases). Material for sequencing was CD4+ T cells from PBMCs. The chain's CDR3 is CASSQDRGATQYF. The DNA for the CDR3 is TGCGCCAGCAGCCAAGATCGGGGGGCGACCCAGTACTTC.